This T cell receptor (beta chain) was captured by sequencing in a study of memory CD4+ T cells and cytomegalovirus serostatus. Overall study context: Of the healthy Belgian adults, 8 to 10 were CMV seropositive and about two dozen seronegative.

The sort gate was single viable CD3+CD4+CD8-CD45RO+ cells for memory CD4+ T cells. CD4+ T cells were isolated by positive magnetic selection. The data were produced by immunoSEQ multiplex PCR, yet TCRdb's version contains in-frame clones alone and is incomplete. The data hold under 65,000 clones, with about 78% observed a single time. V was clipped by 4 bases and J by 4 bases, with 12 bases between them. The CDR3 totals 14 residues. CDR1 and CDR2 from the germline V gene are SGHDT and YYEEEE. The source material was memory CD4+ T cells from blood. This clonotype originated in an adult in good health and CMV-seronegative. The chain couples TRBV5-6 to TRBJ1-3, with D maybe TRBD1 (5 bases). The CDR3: CASSLRGRGNTIYF. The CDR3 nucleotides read TGTGCCAGCAGCCTCCGGGGGAGAGGAAACACCATATATTTT.